Shown below are 7 T cell receptor beta chains from a single sample sequenced in a study of radiotherapy plus CTLA-4 blockade in lung cancer. This table comes from immunoSEQ multiplex PCR, and its TCRdb copy is limited to in-frame clones, with some not included. The sample comprises about 47,000 clones, around 76% of which are singletons, and approximately 8.8% rests with the top ten. Material: peripheral blood, obtained from a patient treated with radiotherapy plus ipilimumab. Receptor source: a human donor with non-small cell lung cancer who had stable disease on radiotherapy plus ipilimumab.

The V and J genes are TRBV7-7 and TRBJ1-3, with D possibly being TRBD1 (6 bases). Trimming pared 1 base from V and 2 bases from J, leaving 9 bases between. This CDR3 has 15 amino acids. The germline CDR1 and CDR2 sequences are SSHAT and FNYEAQ (reference sequence). CDR3 sequence reads: CASSLEGGAGNTIYF. Here the CDR3 DNA reads TGTGCCAGCAGCTTAGAAGGGGGGGCTGGAAACACCATATATTTT.

The J gene is TRBJ1-1, the V gene TRBV6-5, with D tentatively TRBD1 (6 bases). The CDR3 totals 12 residues. Germline assignment: CDR1 MNHEY and CDR2 SVGAGI. The V and J ends lost 6 bases and 7 bases respectively, with 12 bases between them. The CDR3 reads CASSPDRIEAFF. CDR3 bases: TGTGCCAGCAGCCCCGACAGGATTGAAGCTTTCTTT.

This chain connects TRBV19 to TRBJ2-7, with a weak D call TRBD1 (5 bases). CDR3 length equals 13 residues. V was pared by 6 bases and J by 0 bases, with 9 bases between. The germline V gene encodes CDR1 LNHDA and CDR2 SQIVND (reference sequence). The CDR3 sequence is CASRQVNSYEQYF. In DNA form, the CDR3 reads TGTGCCAGTAGACAGGTGAACTCCTACGAGCAGTACTTC.

This rearrangement joins TRBV10-3 to TRBJ2-2, with 7 bases matching TRBD1. The V and J ends lost 7 bases and 3 bases, in that order; junction bases with no gene match: 5. In germline, CDR1 is ENHRY, CDR2 SYGVKD. CDR3 size: 14 residues. The DNA for the CDR3 is TGTGCCATCACCGGGACAGACCACACCGGGGAGCTGTTTTTT. Its translation is CAITGTDHTGELFF.

This clone was seen only a few times. V is TRBV5-4 and J is TRBJ1-6; D unresolved. Germline lookup yields CDR1 SGHNT and CDR2 YYREEE (reference sequence). The V end was cut by 0 bases, the J end by 7 bases, with 14 bases between. This CDR3 region has 16 residues. CDR3 DNA: TGTGCCAGCAGCTTGGAACCGGGTCGAGTAAATTCACCCCTCCACTTT. Its protein is CASSLEPGRVNSPLHF. The complete variable domain, with remaining parts taken from reference TRBV5-4 and TRBJ1-6, reads ETGVTQSPTHLIKTRGQQVTLRCSSQSGHNTVSWYQQALGQGPQFIFQYYREEENGRGNFPPRFSGLQFPNYSSELNVNALELDDSALYLCASSLEPGRVNSPLHFGNGTRLTVT.

The chain's CDR3 is CASSPSVRGLSNEQFF. The DNA for the CDR3 is TGCGCCAGCAGCCCCTCGGTGCGGGGGCTGAGCAATGAGCAGTTCTTC. J is TRBJ2-1 and V is TRBV5-1; possible D gene TRBD2, 7 bases. CDR1 SGHRS and CDR2 YFSETQ come from the germline V gene. Trimming left V 4 bases short and J 6 bases short, with 20 bases between. CDR3 size: 16 residues.

This chain connects TRBV7-8 to TRBJ1-2; possible D gene TRBD1, 5 bases. Between the trimmed V and J ends, which lost 2 bases and 3 bases, there was a span of 10 bases. Looked up from germline, CDR1 is SGHVS and CDR2 is FQNEAQ. The CDR3 runs 14 residues. The CDR3 DNA follows: TGTGCCAGCAGCTTATTTTTGGGGGACTATGGCTACACCTTC. Its translation is CASSLFLGDYGYTF.